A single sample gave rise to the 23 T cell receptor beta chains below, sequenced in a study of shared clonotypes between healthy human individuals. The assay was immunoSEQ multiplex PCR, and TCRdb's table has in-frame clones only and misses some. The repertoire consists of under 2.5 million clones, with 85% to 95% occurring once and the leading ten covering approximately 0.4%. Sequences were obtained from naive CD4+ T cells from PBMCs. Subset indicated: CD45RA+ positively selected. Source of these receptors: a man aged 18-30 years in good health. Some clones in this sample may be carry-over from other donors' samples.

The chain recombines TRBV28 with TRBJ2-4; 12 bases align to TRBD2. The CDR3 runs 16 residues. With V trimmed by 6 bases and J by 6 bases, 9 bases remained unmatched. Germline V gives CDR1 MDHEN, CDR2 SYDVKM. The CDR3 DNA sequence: TGTGCCAGCAGGGGGGCGGGACTAGCGGGTGGAAACATTCAGTACTTC. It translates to CASRGAGLAGGNIQYF.

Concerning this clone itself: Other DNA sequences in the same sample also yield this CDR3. The CDR3 is CASSLAAEDTQYF. The CDR3 region has the DNA TGTGCCAGCAGCTTAGCGGCTGAAGATACGCAGTATTTT. The chain employs TRBV7-2 and TRBJ2-3; D unresolved. Looked up from germline, CDR1 is SGHTA and CDR2 is FQGNSA. Trimming left V 0 bases short and J 5 bases short, with 6 bases between. The CDR3 has 13 amino acids. Variable domain in full (rest from reference TRBV7-2 and TRBJ2-3): GAGVSQSPSNKVTEKGKDVELRCDPISGHTALYWYRQSLGQGLEFLIYFQGNSAPDKSGLPSDRFSAERTGGSVSTLTIQRTQQEDSAVYLCASSLAAEDTQYFGPGTRLTVL.

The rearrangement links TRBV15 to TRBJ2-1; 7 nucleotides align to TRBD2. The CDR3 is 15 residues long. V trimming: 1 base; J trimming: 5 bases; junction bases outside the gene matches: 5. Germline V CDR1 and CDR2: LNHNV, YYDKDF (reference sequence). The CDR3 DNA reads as TGTGCCACCAGCAGAGGTGGGACTACGAACAATGAGCAGTTCTTC. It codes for CATSRGGTTNNEQFF.

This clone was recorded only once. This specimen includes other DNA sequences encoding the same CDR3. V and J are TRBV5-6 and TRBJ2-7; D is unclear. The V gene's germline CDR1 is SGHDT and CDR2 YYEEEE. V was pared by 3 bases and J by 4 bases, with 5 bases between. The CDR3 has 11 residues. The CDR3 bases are TGTGCCAGCAGCTCCTTATACGAGCAGTACTTC. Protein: CASSSLYEQYF.

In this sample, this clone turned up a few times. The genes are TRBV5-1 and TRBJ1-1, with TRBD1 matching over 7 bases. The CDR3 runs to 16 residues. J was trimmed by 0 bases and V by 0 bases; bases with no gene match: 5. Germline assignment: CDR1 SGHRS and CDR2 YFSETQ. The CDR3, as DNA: TGCGCCAGCAGCTTGGGTAGGGGACAGATGAACACTGAAGCTTTCTTT. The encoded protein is CASSLGRGQMNTEAFF.

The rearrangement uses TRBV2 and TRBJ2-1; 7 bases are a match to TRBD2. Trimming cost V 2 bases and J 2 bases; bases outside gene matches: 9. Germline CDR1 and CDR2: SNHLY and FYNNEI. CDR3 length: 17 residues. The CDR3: CASSEPGGRETYNEQFF. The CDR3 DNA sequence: TGTGCCAGCAGTGAACCGGGCGGGAGAGAAACCTACAATGAGCAGTTCTTC. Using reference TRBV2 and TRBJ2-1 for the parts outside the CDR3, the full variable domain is EPEVTQTPSHQVTQMGQEVILRCVPISNHLYFYWYRQILGQKVEFLVSFYNNEISEKSEIFDDQFSVERPDGSNFTLKIRSTKLEDSAMYFCASSEPGGRETYNEQFFGPGTRLTVL.

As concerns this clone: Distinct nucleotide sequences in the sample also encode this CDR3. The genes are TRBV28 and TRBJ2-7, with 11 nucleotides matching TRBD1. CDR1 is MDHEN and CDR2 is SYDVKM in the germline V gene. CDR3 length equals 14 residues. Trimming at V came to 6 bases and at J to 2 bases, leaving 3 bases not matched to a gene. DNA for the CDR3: TGTGCCAGCAGGGGGACAGGGGGACCCTACGAGCAGTACTTC. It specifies CASRGTGGPYEQYF.

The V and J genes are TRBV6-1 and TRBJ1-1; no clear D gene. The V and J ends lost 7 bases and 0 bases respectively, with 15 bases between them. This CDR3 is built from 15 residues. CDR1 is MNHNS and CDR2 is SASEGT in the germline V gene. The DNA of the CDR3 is TGTGCCAGCAACAGCAGTCCTTGGATGAACACTGAAGCTTTCTTT. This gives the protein CASNSSPWMNTEAFF.

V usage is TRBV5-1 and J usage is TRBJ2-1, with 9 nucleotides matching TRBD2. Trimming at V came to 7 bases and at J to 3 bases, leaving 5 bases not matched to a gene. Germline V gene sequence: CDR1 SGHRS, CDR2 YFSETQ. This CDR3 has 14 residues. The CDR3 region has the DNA TGCGCCAGCGGGCGGGAGGGCCACTACAATGAGCAGTTCTTC. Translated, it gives CASGREGHYNEQFF.

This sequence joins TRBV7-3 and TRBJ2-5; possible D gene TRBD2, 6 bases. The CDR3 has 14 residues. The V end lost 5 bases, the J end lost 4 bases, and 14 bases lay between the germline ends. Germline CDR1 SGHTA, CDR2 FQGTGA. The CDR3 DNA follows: TGTGCCAGCAGCCTAGGCGGGGTCCCAGAGACCCAGTACTTC. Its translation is CASSLGGVPETQYF.

DNA of the CDR3: TGTGCCAGCAGTTTGTCTACCCCGGGGGATGAAAAACTGTTTTTT. Its protein product is CASSLSTPGDEKLFF. The V call is TRBV28, the J call TRBJ1-4; D is possibly TRBD1 (5 bases). Looked up from germline, CDR1 is MDHEN and CDR2 is SYDVKM. This CDR3 comprises 15 residues. The germline V and J ends were trimmed by 3 bases and 6 bases, with 14 bases remaining between them.

CDR3 sequence: CASSLLAYGYTF. CDR3 coding DNA: TGTGCCAGCAGCTTACTGGCCTATGGCTACACCTTC. The J gene is TRBJ1-2, the V gene TRBV5-8; D unresolved. The germline CDR1 and CDR2 sequences are SGHTS and YDEGEE. The V and J ends lost 2 bases and 4 bases respectively, with 6 bases between them. The CDR3 is 12 residues long.

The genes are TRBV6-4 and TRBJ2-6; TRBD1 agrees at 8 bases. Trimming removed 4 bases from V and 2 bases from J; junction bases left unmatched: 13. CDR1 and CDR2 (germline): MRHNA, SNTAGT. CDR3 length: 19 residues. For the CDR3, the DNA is TGTGCCAGCAGTGCATCAGGGGGCGGACTTGTGCCTGGGGCCAACGTCCTGACTTTC. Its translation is CASSASGGGLVPGANVLTF.

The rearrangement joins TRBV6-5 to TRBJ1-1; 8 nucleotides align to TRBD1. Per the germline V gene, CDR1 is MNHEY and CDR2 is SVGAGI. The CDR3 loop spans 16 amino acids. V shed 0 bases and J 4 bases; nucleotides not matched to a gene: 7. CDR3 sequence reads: CASSYSMGDRTTEAFF. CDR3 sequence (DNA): TGTGCCAGCAGTTACTCGATGGGGGACAGGACCACTGAAGCTTTCTTT.

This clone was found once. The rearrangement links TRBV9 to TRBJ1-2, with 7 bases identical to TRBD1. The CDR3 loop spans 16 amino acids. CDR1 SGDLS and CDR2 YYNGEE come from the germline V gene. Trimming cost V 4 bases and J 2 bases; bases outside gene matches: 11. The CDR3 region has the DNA TGTGCCAGCAGCTACGGAGGGGGCAGGTCGAACTATGGCTACACCTTC. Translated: CASSYGGGRSNYGYTF.

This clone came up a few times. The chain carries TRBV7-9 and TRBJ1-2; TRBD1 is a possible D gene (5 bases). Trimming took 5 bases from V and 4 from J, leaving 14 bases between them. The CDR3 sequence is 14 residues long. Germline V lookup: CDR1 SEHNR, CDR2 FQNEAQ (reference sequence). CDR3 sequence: CASSNAQGTYGYTF. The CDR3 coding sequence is TGTGCCAGCAGCAATGCGCAGGGAACCTATGGCTACACCTTC.

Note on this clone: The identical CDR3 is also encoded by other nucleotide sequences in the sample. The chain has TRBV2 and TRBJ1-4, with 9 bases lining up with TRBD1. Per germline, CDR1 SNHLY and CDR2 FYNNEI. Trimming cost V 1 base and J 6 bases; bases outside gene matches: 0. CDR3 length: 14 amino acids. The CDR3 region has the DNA TGTGCCAGCAGTGAAGGACAGGGGGATGAAAAACTGTTTTTT. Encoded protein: CASSEGQGDEKLFF.

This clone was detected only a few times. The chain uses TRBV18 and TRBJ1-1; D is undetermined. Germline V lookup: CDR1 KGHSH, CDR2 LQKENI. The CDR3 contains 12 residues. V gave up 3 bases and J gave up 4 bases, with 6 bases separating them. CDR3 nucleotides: TGTGCCAGCTCACCGATGGTCACTGAAGCTTTCTTT. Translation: CASSPMVTEAFF.

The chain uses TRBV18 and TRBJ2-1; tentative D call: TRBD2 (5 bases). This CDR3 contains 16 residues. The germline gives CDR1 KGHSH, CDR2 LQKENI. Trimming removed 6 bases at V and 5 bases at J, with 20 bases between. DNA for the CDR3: TGTGCCAGCTCTCCCCCCGCGGGTCCTCCTCACAATGAGCAGTTCTTC. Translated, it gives CASSPPAGPPHNEQFF.

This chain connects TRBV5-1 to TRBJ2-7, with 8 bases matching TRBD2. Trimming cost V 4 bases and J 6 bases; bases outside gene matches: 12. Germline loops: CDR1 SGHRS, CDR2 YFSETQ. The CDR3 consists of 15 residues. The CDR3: CASSRPGGYTFEQYF. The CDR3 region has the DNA TGCGCCAGCAGCCGTCCGGGGGGGTATACTTTCGAGCAGTACTTC.

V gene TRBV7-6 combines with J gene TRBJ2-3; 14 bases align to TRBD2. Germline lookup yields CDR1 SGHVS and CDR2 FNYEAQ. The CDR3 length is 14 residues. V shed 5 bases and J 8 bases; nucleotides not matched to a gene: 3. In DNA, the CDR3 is TGTGCCAGCAGCACAGGACTAGCGGGGGGTACGCAGTATTTT. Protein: CASSTGLAGGTQYF.

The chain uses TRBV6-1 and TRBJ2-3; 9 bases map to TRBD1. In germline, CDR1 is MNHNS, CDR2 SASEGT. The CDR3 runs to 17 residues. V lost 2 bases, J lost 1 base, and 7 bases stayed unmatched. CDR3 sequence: CASSELGTGLGTDTQYF. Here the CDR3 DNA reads TGTGCCAGCAGTGAACTGGGGACAGGGTTAGGCACAGATACGCAGTATTTT.

The CDR3 nucleotides read TGTGCCAGCAGTTTGATCCGGTTCTCGCAAGAGACCCAGTACTTC. The encoded protein is CASSLIRFSQETQYF. This rearrangement joins TRBV28 to TRBJ2-5; D uncertain. Trimming pared 3 bases from V and 2 bases from J, leaving 13 bases between. Germline CDR1 and CDR2: MDHEN and SYDVKM. The CDR3 consists of 15 residues.